Listed below are T cell receptor beta chains from one sample, sequenced in a study of regulatory T cells in long-lasting Graves disease. TCRdb re-analysed the multiplex PCR reads in MiXCR, keeping a single row per CDR3 protein. The sample has 520,000 or so distinct CDR3 sequences, more than 10% seen once. These same data were also listed under a study on T cells in Graves' hyperthyroidism and ophthalmopathy.

The sequences come from peripheral blood mononuclear cells (PBMCs), collected at new diagnosis, from a patient treated with antithyroid drugs. These receptors were taken from a woman between 25 and 40 years old with Graves disease. Both conserved end residues are part of each CDR3. D genes are given only for firm matches. Clone sizes are given selectively: once, few, many, or a class where the clone is expanded.

TRBD1 | TRBJ2-1 | 14 | TRBV6-2/TRBV6-3 | - | TGTGCCAGCACCCCCCGGGACAGGGGTTATGAGCAGTTCTTC | CASTPRDRGYEQFF
- | TRBJ2-1 | 14 | TRBV2 | many | TGTGCCAGCAGGGAAGGGACACCCTACAATGAGCAGTTCTTC | CASREGTPYNEQFF
- | TRBJ1-1 | 14 | TRBV6-1 | many | TGTGCCAGCAGTGTGGGAGGGCCCGAGGGTGAAGCTTTCTTT | CASSVGGPEGEAFF
TRBD1 | TRBJ1-1 | 13 | TRBV29-1 | many | TGCAGCGTCCGCACAGGGGGCGTAGGGTCGGCTTTCTTT | CSVRTGGVGSAFF
- | TRBJ2-1 | 14 | TRBV6-1 | many | TGTGCCAGCAGTCAAAATAACAGGTACAATGAGCAGTTCTTC | CASSQNNRYNEQFF
TRBD1 | TRBJ1-3 | 17 | TRBV20-1 | few | TGCAGTGCTAGCAACAGGGGCGCCGGAGTTTTTGGAAACACCATATATTTT | CSASNRGAGVFGNTIYF
- | TRBJ2-3 | 12 | TRBV29-1 | many | TGCAGCGTTGAAGACAGCACAGATACGCAGTATTTT | CSVEDSTDTQYF
TRBD2 | TRBJ2-7 | 15 | TRBV4-3 | - | TGCGCCAGCAGCCAAGATGGGACTAGCAGTTCGCGACAGTACTTC | CASSQDGTSSSRQYF
- | TRBJ2-1 | 16 | TRBV6-2/TRBV6-3 | many | TGTGCCAGCAGTTATGGCCCCTCGGCGGGAAACAATGAGCAGTTCTTC | CASSYGPSAGNNEQFF
- | TRBJ1-5 | 13 | TRBV5-6 | many | TGTGCCAGCAGCGGGGGCGGCGATCAGCCCCAGCATTTT | CASSGGGDQPQHF
- | TRBJ1-1 | 12 | TRBV12-3/TRBV12-4 | many | TGTGCCAGCAGTACCCTCGGGACAAAAGCTTTCTTT | CASSTLGTKAFF
- | TRBJ2-2 | 17 | TRBV27 | many | TGTGCCAGCAGTTTATGGGGCGGGACGGACAACACCGGGGAGCTGTTTTTT | CASSLWGGTDNTGELFF
- | TRBJ1-2 | 17 | TRBV6-1 | many | TGTGCCAGCAGTGAAACATTGAAGGGCAGGAAAAACTATGGCTACACCTTC | CASSETLKGRKNYGYTF
TRBD2 | TRBJ2-1 | 14 | TRBV28 | many | TGTGCCAGCAGCTTGACTAGCGGCTGGGATGAGCAGTTCTTC | CASSLTSGWDEQFF
- | TRBJ2-5 | 14 | TRBV11-2 | many | TGTGCCAGCAGCTTAGCCTGGGACGCGGAGACCCAGTACTTC | CASSLAWDAETQYF
- | TRBJ2-7 | 11 | TRBV2 | many | TGTGCCAGCAGTGAGCAGTACGAGCAGTACTTC | CASSEQYEQYF
- | TRBJ1-2 | 13 | TRBV5-6 | many | TGTGCCAGCAGACCCGGGACGGGATATGGCTACACCTTC | CASRPGTGYGYTF
- | TRBJ2-1 | 14 | TRBV7-2 | - | TGTGCCAGCAGCTCGGCTAGCACTAACAATGAGCAGTTCTTC | CASSSASTNNEQFF
- | TRBJ2-1 | 14 | TRBV6-2/TRBV6-3 | many | TGTGCCAGCAGGCACGGGGTTCCCTCGGGTGAGCAGTTCTTC | CASRHGVPSGEQFF
- | TRBJ2-5 | 13 | TRBV7-2 | few | TGTGCCAGCAGGAAGGGGCGGGAAGAGACCCAGTACTTC | CASRKGREETQYF
TRBD2 | TRBJ2-1 | 17 | TRBV28 | many | TGTGCCAGCAGAAATGGACCGGCGGGGGTGAGCGGGAATGAGCAGTTCTTC | CASRNGPAGVSGNEQFF
- | TRBJ2-5 | 15 | TRBV11-2 | many | TGTGCCAGCAGCCCCCCGAATAGGGTCGGAGAGACCCAGTACTTC | CASSPPNRVGETQYF
- | TRBJ2-7 | 12 | TRBV2 | many | TGTGCCAGCAGTTTGGGAGTTGACGAGCAGTACTTC | CASSLGVDEQYF
- | TRBJ2-4 | 12 | TRBV20-1 | - | TGCAGTGCTACAGGGGCCTCCGACATTCAGTACTTC | CSATGASDIQYF
TRBD2 | TRBJ2-1 | 18 | TRBV28 | many | TGTGCCAGCAGTTGGTTTTCCTGGGGGGAGGGCCGCATGAATGAGCAGTTCTTC | CASSWFSWGEGRMNEQFF
- | TRBJ2-5 | 12 | TRBV20-1 | many | TGCAGTGCTAGGGAGAGACTAAAGACCCAGTACTTC | CSARERLKTQYF
TRBD2 | TRBJ2-1 | 14 | TRBV12-3/TRBV12-4 | many | TGTGCCAGCACCCTCCGACTAGCGGGATATGAGCAGTTCTTC | CASTLRLAGYEQFF
- | TRBJ1-2 | 14 | TRBV28 | many | TGTGCCAGCACCTCCTGGGGGGACCTCGGGCGCTACACCTTC | CASTSWGDLGRYTF
TRBD2 | TRBJ2-5 | 15 | TRBV7-8 | many | TGTGCCAGCAGCTTAAGGAGCGGGGGGCGAGAGACCCAGTACTTC | CASSLRSGGRETQYF
- | TRBJ1-3 | 15 | TRBV2 | many | TGTGCCAGCACTCCGGGGATCGACTCTGGAAACACCATATATTTT | CASTPGIDSGNTIYF
- | TRBJ1-3 | 16 | TRBV5-6 | - | TGTGCCAGCAGCACTGGGGTAGGGGGTTCTGGAAACACCATATATTTT | CASSTGVGGSGNTIYF
TRBD1 | TRBJ1-5 | 15 | TRBV28 | many | TGTGCCAGCAGTCCACCTACAGGGGGCCATCAGCCCCAGCATTTT | CASSPPTGGHQPQHF
- | TRBJ1-1 | 14 | TRBV12-3/TRBV12-4 | many | TGTGCCAGCAGTTTCATGCCGCCGGGACCCGAAGCTTTCTTT | CASSFMPPGPEAFF
- | TRBJ1-2 | 14 | TRBV19 | many | TGTGCCAGTAGTTCCTTAGCCAGGGACTATGGCTACACCTTC | CASSSLARDYGYTF
- | TRBJ2-3 | 13 | TRBV5-1 | many | TGCGCCAGCAGCTTGGCCAGGGGAGATACGCAGTATTTT | CASSLARGDTQYF
- | TRBJ2-1 | 11 | TRBV30 | - | TGTGCCTGGCAACTAGTCAATGAGCAGTTCTTC | CAWQLVNEQFF
- | TRBJ1-3 | 15 | TRBV9 | many | TGTGCCAGCAGCGTAGAATCAGGCCCTGGAAACACCATATATTTT | CASSVESGPGNTIYF
- | TRBJ2-1 | 11 | TRBV11-2 | many | TGTGCCAGCAGCTCCGGGAATGAGCAGTTCTTC | CASSSGNEQFF
TRBD2 | TRBJ2-5 | 13 | TRBV2 | many | TGTGCCAGCTTGGGGGGGACGGGGGAGACCCAGTACTTC | CASLGGTGETQYF
- | TRBJ2-1 | 17 | TRBV28 | many | TGTGCCAGCACTCCTTCCCGCCAGGGATGGGTGTACAATGAGCAGTTCTTC | CASTPSRQGWVYNEQFF
TRBD1 | TRBJ2-1 | 14 | TRBV30 | many | TGTGCCTGGAGTGTAGGACAGGGGATTAATGAGCAGTTCTTC | CAWSVGQGINEQFF
TRBD2 | TRBJ2-7 | 15 | TRBV27 | many | TGTGCCAGCAGTTCACTAGCGGGGGAGTCCTACGAGCAGTACTTC | CASSSLAGESYEQYF
- | TRBJ2-1 | 13 | TRBV18 | - | TGTGCCACCTCCCGCAATACCGACAATGAGCAGTTCTTC | CATSRNTDNEQFF
TRBD1 | TRBJ2-5 | 15 | TRBV27 | - | TGTGCCAGCAGTTCCCCTGGGACAGGGCAAGAGACCCAGTACTTC | CASSSPGTGQETQYF
TRBD2 | TRBJ2-1 | 19 | TRBV30 | many | TGTGCCTGGAGTGTATTGGGACTATTAGCTAGCGCTAGAAACAATGAGCAGTTCTTC | CAWSVLGLLASARNNEQFF
- | TRBJ1-2 | 15 | TRBV6-1 | many | TGTGCCAGCTCTTTGGCGGGACACCAATCGGATGGCTACACCTTC | CASSLAGHQSDGYTF
- | TRBJ2-7 | 15 | TRBV20-1 | few | TGCAGTGCTAGGGAACACTGGGGTGAGGCCTACGAGCAGTACTTC | CSAREHWGEAYEQYF
- | TRBJ2-6 | 15 | TRBV6-2/TRBV6-3 | - | TGTGCCAGCAGTCGGGCGCGGTCTGGGGCCAACGTCCTGACTTTC | CASSRARSGANVLTF
TRBD1 | TRBJ2-7 | 13 | TRBV5-6 | - | TGTGCCAACAGTTGGGGACAGGGCTACGAGCAGTACTTC | CANSWGQGYEQYF
TRBD2 | TRBJ2-1 | 16 | TRBV7-9 | few | TGTGCCAGCAGCTTCCCACTAGCGGGCTCCTACAATGAGCAGTTCTTC | CASSFPLAGSYNEQFF
- | TRBJ1-2 | 14 | TRBV3-1 | many | TGTGCCAGCAGCCAAGTCGGGGGAGGAGGTGGCTACACCTTC | CASSQVGGGGGYTF
- | TRBJ2-2 | 15 | TRBV14 | few | TGTGCCAGCAGCCCCACTACACGGAACACCGGGGAGCTGTTTTTT | CASSPTTRNTGELFF
- | TRBJ1-3 | 16 | TRBV6-2/TRBV6-3 | few | TGTGCCAGCAGTCTCAGGCCGGCCGCCTCTGGAAACACCATATATTTT | CASSLRPAASGNTIYF
- | TRBJ2-6 | 12 | TRBV2 | many | TGTGCCAGCAGTCGTGGGGCCAACGTCCTGACTTTC | CASSRGANVLTF
- | TRBJ1-5 | 14 | TRBV6-5 | few | TGTGCCAGCAGTTACCTCCGTGGCAATCAGCCCCAGCATTTT | CASSYLRGNQPQHF
- | TRBJ2-1 | 12 | TRBV7-8 | many | TGTGCCAGCAGCTTATACGGACAGGAGCAGTTCTTC | CASSLYGQEQFF
TRBD2 | TRBJ2-5 | 17 | TRBV11-1 | - | TGTGCCAGCAGCTTAGAGAGGCCCAGACTAGCCGGGGAGACCCAGTACTTC | CASSLERPRLAGETQYF